The TCR beta chain described here comes from a study of PD-L1 blockade in urothelial cancer. The wider study: Blood samples contained a median around 140,000 T cells.

Trimming removed 4 bases from V and 6 bases from J; junction bases left unmatched: 11. Per germline, CDR1 LGHNA and CDR2 YNFKEQ. The length of the CDR3 is 16 residues. Profiled with immunoSEQ multiplex PCR; TCRdb holds only in-frame clones, not every one. The sample comprises some 40,000 clones, about 90% of which are singletons, and under 8.5% rests with the top ten. As to time point: peripheral blood 6 weeks after treatment start. The sequencing here drew on PBMCs, taken around atezolizumab (anti-PD-L1) treatment. This sequence joins TRBV4-2 and TRBJ2-7; the match to TRBD2 covers 11 bases. This receptor was taken from a man aged 65 to 79 with urothelial cancer. The CDR3 DNA reads as TGTGCCAGCAGCCCCCTGGCACTAGCGGGAGTCGGCGAGCAGTACTTC. Encoded protein: CASSPLALAGVGEQYF.